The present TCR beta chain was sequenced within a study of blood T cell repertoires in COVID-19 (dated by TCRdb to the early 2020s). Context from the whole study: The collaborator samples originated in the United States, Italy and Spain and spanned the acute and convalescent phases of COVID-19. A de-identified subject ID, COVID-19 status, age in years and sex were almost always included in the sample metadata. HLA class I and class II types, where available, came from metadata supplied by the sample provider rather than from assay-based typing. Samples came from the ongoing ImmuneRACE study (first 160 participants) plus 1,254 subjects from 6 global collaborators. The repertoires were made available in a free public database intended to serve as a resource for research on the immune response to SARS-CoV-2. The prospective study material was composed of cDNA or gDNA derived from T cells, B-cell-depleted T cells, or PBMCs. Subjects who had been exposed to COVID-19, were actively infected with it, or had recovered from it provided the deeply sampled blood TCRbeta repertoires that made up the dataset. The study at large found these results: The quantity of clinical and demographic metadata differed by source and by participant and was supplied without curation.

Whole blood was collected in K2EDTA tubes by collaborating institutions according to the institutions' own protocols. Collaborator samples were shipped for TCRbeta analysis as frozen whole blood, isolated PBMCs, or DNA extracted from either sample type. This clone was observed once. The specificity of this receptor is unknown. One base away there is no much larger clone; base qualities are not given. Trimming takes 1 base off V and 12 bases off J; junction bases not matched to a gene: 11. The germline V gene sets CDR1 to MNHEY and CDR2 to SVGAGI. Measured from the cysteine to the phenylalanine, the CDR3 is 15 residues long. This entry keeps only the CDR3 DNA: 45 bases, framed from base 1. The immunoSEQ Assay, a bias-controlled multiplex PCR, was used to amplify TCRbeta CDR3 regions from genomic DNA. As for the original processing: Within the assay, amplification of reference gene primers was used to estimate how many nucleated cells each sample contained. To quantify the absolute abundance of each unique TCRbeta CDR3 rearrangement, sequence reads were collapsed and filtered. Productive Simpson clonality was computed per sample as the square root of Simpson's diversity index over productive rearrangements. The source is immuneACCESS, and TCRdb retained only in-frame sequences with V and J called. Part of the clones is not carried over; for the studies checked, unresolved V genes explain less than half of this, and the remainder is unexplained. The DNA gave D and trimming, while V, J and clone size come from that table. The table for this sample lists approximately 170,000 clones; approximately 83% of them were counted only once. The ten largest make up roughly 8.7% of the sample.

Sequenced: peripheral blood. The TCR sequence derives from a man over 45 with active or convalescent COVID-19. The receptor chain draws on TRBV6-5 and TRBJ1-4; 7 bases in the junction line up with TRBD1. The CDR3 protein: CASSYLWQGVSELFF. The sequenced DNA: TGTGCCAGCAGTTACTTGTGGCAGGGGGTATCAGAACTGTTTTTT.